This entry describes one TCR beta chain. Time point indicated: newly diagnosed GD, antithyroid drugs for less than 3 months. PBMC RNA served as the TCR library source. This record comes from a study of regulatory T cells in long-lasting Graves disease. Combining iRepertoire HTBI primers with Arm-PCR of CDR3 regions, the authors built TCR beta libraries. TCRdb re-called the multiplex PCR reads through MiXCR, storing one row per CDR3 protein. The table lists approximately 480,000 distinct CDR3 sequences, roughly 17% of them singletons, with 12% in the top ten. This CDR3 has 14 residues. CDR1 is SGHTA, CDR2 FQGNSA, per germline. Trimming took 5 bases from V and 3 from J, leaving 14 bases between them. The same sample was also studied in work on T cells in Graves' hyperthyroidism and ophthalmopathy. That source reports: During a first-round RT-PCR of the TCR CDR3, the HTBI primer set was used.

The sequencing here drew on peripheral blood mononuclear cells (PBMCs), taken at new diagnosis, from a patient treated with antithyroid drugs. The V gene is TRBV7-2, the J gene TRBJ2-7; D uncertain. The origin of this receptor is a man in his forties with Graves disease. CDR3 protein: CASSPSLGIYEQYF. The CDR3 bases are TGTGCCAGCAGCCCCAGCCTGGGTATCTACGAGCAGTACTTC.